The T cell receptor beta chain described here comes from a study of response to subunit inactivated influenza vaccine (dated 2018 in TCRdb). About the study as a whole: Deep quantitative T cell receptor repertoire profiling was used in the study to track responses to a trivalent subunit inactivated influenza vaccine. Beyond this particular receptor, the publication reports: The authors proposed that each seasonal influenza vaccination may bring in only a limited number of new T cells.

The method was RT-PCR. These reads were obtained on an Illumina HiSeq 2500. TCRdb cleaned the public reads at Q25 with fastp, built clones with MiXCR and kept in-frame beta chains. Records with the same CDR3 protein are collapsed into one entry carrying the most frequent genes and DNA. Here the sample has almost 600,000 distinct CDR3 sequences; 14% occur a single time. Roughly 10% of the sample is taken by the ten largest. This clonotype was recorded a few times. The clone's antigen remains unknown. Base qualities are not recorded, but no much larger clone differs from it by a single base. Measured from the cysteine to the phenylalanine, the CDR3 is 14 residues long. Only the CDR3 part of the read is kept: 42 bases, read in frame from the first base. CDR1 and CDR2, per the germline V gene (reference sequence), are LGHDT and YNNKEL. Trimming removed 10 bases from V and 6 bases from J; the gene matches leave 9 bases unexplained.

The clonotype comes from a man aged 45-65 years who received an inactivated influenza vaccine. Donor details come from another sample of the same person, matched by shared clones. The chain couples TRBV3-1 to TRBJ2-7; TRBD2 aligns with 13 central bases. This specimen consisted of PBMCs from blood, obtained approximately 12 days after vaccination. This receptor has the CDR3 CATSRGLAGAEQYF. The DNA sequence is TGTGCCACGAGCCGCGGACTAGCGGGAGCCGAGCAGTACTTC.